A single T cell receptor beta chain is shown here with its context. The sample originates from a study of blood T cell repertoires in COVID-19. Study information: Samples representing acute and convalescent COVID-19 were sourced from the United States, Italy and Spain.

Some clones are missing from TCRdb's copy, which holds only in-frame ones; the method was immunoSEQ multiplex PCR. The sample shows 200,000 to 250,000 clones, approximately 83% of them seen only once. V lost 4 bases to trimming and J lost 7 bases; unmatched junction nucleotides: 3. CDR3 size: 14 residues. The germline CDR1 and CDR2 sequences are SSHAT and FNYEAQ (reference sequence). The chain employs TRBV7-7 and TRBJ2-2, with 10 bases matching TRBD1. This TCR was sampled from a woman aged 30 to 39 with COVID-19, enrolled during active disease. The sequencing sample was made of peripheral blood. CDR3 loop: CASSSGQGNGELFF. The CDR3 bases are TGTGCCAGCAGCTCGGGACAGGGGAACGGGGAGCTGTTTTTT.